The 22 T cell receptor beta chains reported below all come from one sample, sequenced in a study of OX40 agonist ivuxolimab in advanced cancers. Assay used: immunoSEQ multiplex PCR; TCRdb lists only in-frame clones, some missing. The table includes tens of thousands of clones, more than 80% detected once. The source material was CD4+ or CD8+ T cells sorted from blood, sampled in a trial of the OX40 agonist ivuxolimab. The receptor source for this set is an adult with an advanced solid tumor such as melanoma, head and neck, liver or kidney cancer.

The rearrangement joins TRBV4-2 to TRBJ1-5, with a tentative D call TRBD1 (5 bases). The germline gives CDR1 LGHNA, CDR2 YNFKEQ. The CDR3 loop spans 17 amino acids. The V and J ends lost 0 bases and 6 bases respectively, with 18 bases between them. DNA for the CDR3: TGTGCCAGCAGCCAAGATCCCTACGACCTTCAGGGTCAGCCCCAGCATTTT. Translating it yields CASSQDPYDLQGQPQHF.

The chain links TRBV5-1 to TRBJ1-4, with D tentatively TRBD1 (5 bases). The CDR3 is 16 residues long. The germline CDR1 and CDR2 sequences are SGHRS and YFSETQ. The V gene lost 4 bases and the J gene lost 3 bases, with 16 bases spanning the gap. In DNA, the CDR3 is TGCGCCAGCAGCACTTGGGGAGGGGCCTCTAATGAAAAACTGTTTTTT. Its translation: CASSTWGGASNEKLFF.

This clone was picked up a small number of times. The chain recombines TRBV6-1 with TRBJ1-1; D is ambiguous. Germline-derived CDR1 and CDR2 are MNHNS and SASEGT. Trimming cost V 8 bases and J 3 bases, with 7 bases left between them. The CDR3 loop spans 11 amino acids. CDR3 DNA: TGTGCCAGCCGGGCTTACACTGAAGCTTTCTTT. This gives the protein CASRAYTEAFF.

V gene TRBV9 combines with J gene TRBJ2-4; D remains ambiguous. Between the trimmed V and J ends, which lost 4 bases and 0 bases, there was a span of 11 bases. CDR1 is SGDLS and CDR2 is YYNGEE in the germline V gene. The CDR3 loop spans 15 amino acids. The CDR3 region has the DNA TGTGCCAGCAGCCCTCCTCCGGGAGCCAAAAACATTCAGTACTTC. It is translated as CASSPPPGAKNIQYF.

The chain joins TRBV18 to TRBJ1-6, with D tentatively TRBD1 (5 bases). Deletions cut 3 bases from V and 10 bases from J, with 10 bases between. The germline V gene has CDR1 KGHSH and CDR2 LQKENI. The CDR3 runs 13 residues. The DNA of the CDR3 is TGTGCCAGCTCACCGGGGGGAGAATCACCCCTCCACTTT. This gives the protein CASSPGGESPLHF. Filled out from reference TRBV18 and TRBJ1-6, the complete variable domain reads NAGVMQNPRHLVRRRGQEARLRCSPMKGHSHVYWYRQLPEEGLKFMVYLQKENIIDESGMPKERFSAEFPKEGPSILRIQQVVRGDSAAYFCASSPGGESPLHFGNGTRLTVT.

This chain joins TRBV19 and TRBJ1-1; 8 positions match TRBD1. This CDR3 contains 14 residues. Unmatched junction bases numbered 3, after V lost 5 bases and J lost 1 base. CDR1 and CDR2 from the germline V gene are LNHDA and SQIVND (reference sequence). CDR3 loop: CASSAGTGNTEAFF. The CDR3 DNA reads as TGTGCCAGTAGTGCCGGGACAGGGAACACTGAAGCTTTCTTT. The full variable domain, rest sourced from reference TRBV19 and TRBJ1-1, is DGGITQSPKYLFRKEGQNVTLSCEQNLNHDAMYWYRQDPGQGLRLIYYSQIVNDFQKGDIAEGYSVSREKKESFPLTVTSAQKNPTAFYLCASSAGTGNTEAFFGQGTRLTVV.

The V and J genes are TRBV5-1 and TRBJ1-3; tentative D call: TRBD1 (5 bases). V was clipped by 4 bases and J by 0 bases, with 11 bases between them. The CDR3 runs to 15 residues. The germline V gene has CDR1 SGHRS and CDR2 YFSETQ. This CDR3 is CASSVSGASGNTIYF. The CDR3 DNA is TGCGCCAGCAGCGTCTCCGGGGCCTCTGGAAACACCATATATTTT. The full variable domain, with the rest looked up from reference TRBV5-1 and TRBJ1-3, is KAGVTQTPRYLIKTRGQQVTLSCSPISGHRSVSWYQQTPGQGLQFLFEYFSETQRNKGNFPGRFSGRQFSNSRSEMNVSTLELGDSALYLCASSVSGASGNTIYFGEGSWLTVV.

V is TRBV28 and J is TRBJ2-1; 11 nucleotides agree with TRBD2. The CDR3 has 16 residues. The V and J ends lost 10 bases and 0 bases, in that order; junction bases with no gene match: 8. Germline CDR1 reads MDHEN; CDR2 reads SYDVKM. CDR3 residues: CATGTSGFSSYNEQFF. The CDR3 DNA follows: TGTGCCACAGGGACTAGCGGTTTTAGCTCCTACAATGAGCAGTTCTTC.

The rearrangement links TRBV6-5 to TRBJ1-1; maybe TRBD1 (5 bases). V was pared by 6 bases and J by 5 bases, with 16 bases between. Germline CDR1 is MNHEY and CDR2 is SVGAGI. The CDR3 sequence is 14 residues long. The DNA for the CDR3 is TGTGCCAGCAGCCCTAGTAATGGGGGAACTGAAGCTTTCTTT. Amino acid sequence: CASSPSNGGTEAFF.

The chain links TRBV9 to TRBJ2-2, with 9 bases aligning to TRBD2. This CDR3 region has 15 residues. Germline CDR1 reads SGDLS; CDR2 reads YYNGEE. J gave up 3 bases and V 1 base, and 1 base lay outside the gene matches. The CDR3 nucleotides are TGTGCCAGCAGCGTAACTAGCGGGTACACCGGGGAGCTGTTTTTT. Translating it yields CASSVTSGYTGELFF.

This clone was seen a handful of times. The V and J genes are TRBV14 and TRBJ1-6; D gene uncertain. The germline V gene has CDR1 SGHDN and CDR2 FVKESK. Trimming stripped 2 bases from V and 9 bases from J, with 11 bases between. This CDR3 region has 14 residues. Written as DNA, the CDR3 is TGTGCCAGCAGCCAACAAGGACTAGCTTCACCCCTCCACTTT. The encoded protein is CASSQQGLASPLHF. Full variable domain (rest looked up from reference TRBV14 and TRBJ1-6): EAGVTQFPSHSVIEKGQTVTLRCDPISGHDNLYWYRRVMGKEIKFLLHFVKESKQDESGMPNNRFLAERTGGTYSTLKVQPAELEDSGVYFCASSQQGLASPLHFGNGTRLTVT.

This rearrangement joins TRBV30 to TRBJ1-5; the D gene is possibly TRBD1 (5 bases). This CDR3 region has 14 residues. Trimming took off 2 bases at V and 7 bases at J, with 15 bases between the two ends. Germline loops: CDR1 GTSNPN, CDR2 SVGIG (reference sequence). This CDR3 is CAWSRGGLGQPQHF. In DNA form, the CDR3 reads TGTGCCTGGAGTAGGGGAGGGCTCGGGCAGCCCCAGCATTTT.

The chain joins TRBV28 to TRBJ2-5; TRBD2 matches at 10 bases. There are 18 residues in the CDR3. Germline V lookup: CDR1 MDHEN, CDR2 SYDVKM. With V trimmed by 3 bases and J by 3 bases, 13 bases remained unmatched. CDR3: CASSFRAPWLAGEETQYF. The CDR3 coding sequence is TGTGCCAGCAGTTTTAGGGCCCCTTGGCTAGCGGGAGAAGAGACCCAGTACTTC.

The chain is built from TRBV7-2 and TRBJ2-7; a weak D match, TRBD1 (6 bases). The CDR3 extends over 13 amino acids. Germline-derived CDR1 and CDR2 are SGHTA and FQGNSA. Trimming removed 5 bases at V and 5 bases at J, with 13 bases between. The CDR3 sequence: CASSDITGNEQYF. DNA for the CDR3: TGTGCCAGCAGCGATATCACAGGGAACGAGCAGTACTTC.

The chain is built from TRBV5-1 and TRBJ1-2, with D maybe TRBD1 (5 bases). Trimming took 10 bases from V and 7 from J, leaving 29 bases between them. Germline lookup yields CDR1 SGHRS and CDR2 YFSETQ. The CDR3 extends over 16 amino acids. CDR3 loop: CASAPNPDGREGGYTF. DNA for the CDR3: TGCGCCTCAGCTCCTAATCCCGACGGCAGGGAAGGTGGCTACACCTTC.

This sequence joins TRBV28 and TRBJ1-4; D perhaps matches TRBD1 (5 bases). This CDR3 comprises 12 residues. Trimming removed 8 bases at V and 8 bases at J, with 12 bases between. CDR1 is MDHEN, CDR2 SYDVKM, per germline. CDR3 protein: CASQGAGEKLFF. CDR3 in DNA: TGTGCCAGCCAGGGTGCTGGGGAAAAACTGTTTTTT. Full variable domain (outside the CDR3, taken from reference TRBV28 and TRBJ1-4): DVKVTQSSRYLVKRTGEKVFLECVQDMDHENMFWYRQDPGLGLRLIYFSYDVKMKEKGDIPEGYSVSREKKERFSLILESASTNQTSMYLCASQGAGEKLFFGSGTQLSVL.

The J gene is TRBJ2-7, the V gene TRBV4-2, with 7 bases aligning to TRBD2. The CDR3 sequence is 16 residues long. Germline V gives CDR1 LGHNA, CDR2 YNFKEQ. Trimming cost V 3 bases and J 7 bases; bases outside gene matches: 15. The CDR3 coding sequence is TGTGCCAGCAGCCAGGCTCACGGGGCGGGAGACAGTGAGCAGTACTTC. The encoded protein is CASSQAHGAGDSEQYF.

This clone has a handful of counts. V and J are TRBV7-9 and TRBJ1-6; 7 nucleotides match TRBD1. Per the germline V gene, CDR1 is SEHNR and CDR2 is FQNEAQ (reference sequence). This CDR3 has 15 residues. J was trimmed by 7 bases and V by 2 bases; bases with no gene match: 5. CDR3 amino acids: CASSLKGQQNSPLHF. In nucleotides, the CDR3 is TGTGCCAGCAGCTTAAAGGGACAGCAGAATTCACCCCTCCACTTT.

The chain uses TRBV30 and TRBJ1-5; TRBD1 agrees at 9 bases. Germline V gene sequence: CDR1 GTSNPN, CDR2 SVGIG (reference sequence). The CDR3 sequence is 14 residues long. V gave up 0 bases and J gave up 4 bases; unmatched junction bases: 1. For the CDR3, the DNA is TGTGCCTGGAGTGTACAGGGGGCTAATCAGCCCCAGCATTTT. Its translation is CAWSVQGANQPQHF.

The genes are TRBV29-1 and TRBJ2-4; D perhaps matches TRBD1 (6 bases). V lost 6 bases to trimming and J lost 9 bases, with 18 bases between them. CDR3 size: 13 residues. Germline V gene sequence: CDR1 SQVTM, CDR2 ANQGSEA. The CDR3: CSVENRVGSIQYF. In DNA form, the CDR3 reads TGCAGCGTCGAAAACAGGGTTGGGAGCATTCAGTACTTC.

The genes are TRBV30 and TRBJ2-7, with 9 bases fitting TRBD2. Germline CDR1 and CDR2: GTSNPN and SVGIG (reference sequence). The CDR3 is made up of 14 amino acids. V lost 5 bases and J lost 0; bases outside the gene matches: 5. In DNA, the CDR3 is TGTGCCTGGGCGGGAGGGGATTACTCCTACGAGCAGTACTTC. It encodes CAWAGGDYSYEQYF.

This chain connects TRBV6-5 to TRBJ1-1, with D possibly matching TRBD1 (6 bases). Germline CDR1 and CDR2: MNHEY and SVGAGI. The CDR3 totals 13 residues. V was clipped by 6 bases and J by 4 bases, with 12 bases between them. CDR3 coding DNA: TGTGCCAGCAGGATTGTCAGGGGCACTGAAGCTTTCTTT. Amino acids: CASRIVRGTEAFF.